This T cell receptor (beta chain) was recorded in a study of shared clonotypes between healthy human individuals. The study drew its donors from healthy HIV-negative adults without recent acute infections or vaccinations. Nashville, Tennessee was home to all donors, each a Caucasian adult. Germline CDR1 reads SGHRS; CDR2 reads YFSETQ. The CDR3 extends over 14 amino acids. V was pared by 1 base and J by 4 bases, with 12 bases between. Roughly 27,000 T cell genomes, or approximately 300 ng DNA, went into replicate PCRs of unsorted PBMC. What was sequenced on ten immunoSEQ deep assay plates was unsorted PBMC DNA. Clones were sequenced by immunoSEQ multiplex PCR, and TCRdb holds only the in-frame ones, with some missing. The sample has some 480,000 clones, 65% to 80% seen once; the top ten hold more than 10%.

The chain couples TRBV5-1 to TRBJ2-7; D may be TRBD1 (6 bases). Material: PBMCs. The sequence came from a woman in her thirties or forties in good health. Some clones in this sample may be carry-over from other donors' samples. In nucleotides, the CDR3 is TGCGCCAGCAGCTTGTGGGGGCGCGAATACGAGCAGTACTTC. It translates to CASSLWGREYEQYF.